This is a list of T cell receptor beta chains from one sample in a study of blood T cell dynamics during melanoma immunotherapy. Measured with immunoSEQ multiplex PCR; TCRdb has only the in-frame clones, and not every one. The sample records fewer than 4,500 clones, roughly 84% being singletons. Material: blood, obtained from a patient treated with checkpoint blockade. The receptors come from a human donor with melanoma. Both conserved end residues are part of each CDR3. The order of the fields is D gene, clone size, J gene, V gene, CDR3 DNA, CDR3 protein. A D gene is named only where the DNA matches it firmly. Expanded clones get a size class; other rows say once, few or many, or leave the size out.

D: TRBD2; size: -; J: TRBJ2-3; V: TRBV4-3; DNA: TGCGCCAGCAGCCCCGGGGGGGGAGATACGCAGTATTTT; CDR3: CASSPGGGDTQYF
D: TRBD2; size: -; J: TRBJ2-1; V: TRBV7-2; DNA: TGTGCCAGCAGCGAGGGACTAGCGGGGGGGAGTGAGCAGTTCTTC; CDR3: CASSEGLAGGSEQFF
D: -; size: once; J: TRBJ1-1; V: TRBV29-1; DNA: TGCAGCGGTGACTGGAGGGGCGAACGTGAAGCTTTCTTT; CDR3: CSGDWRGEREAFF
D: -; size: few; J: TRBJ1-5; V: TRBV30; DNA: TGTGCCTGGAGTCGGCAGGAAGGTCAGCCCCAGCATTTT; CDR3: CAWSRQEGQPQHF
D: TRBD1; size: -; J: TRBJ1-6; V: TRBV29-1; DNA: TGCAGCGTCCGGACAGGGTATAATTCACCCCTCCACTTT; CDR3: CSVRTGYNSPLHF
D: -; size: -; J: TRBJ2-1; V: TRBV11-3; DNA: TGTGCCAGCAGCTTAGACAGCGAGGGCAGTGAGCAGTTCTTC; CDR3: CASSLDSEGSEQFF
D: -; size: -; J: TRBJ2-7; V: TRBV2; DNA: TGTGCCAGCAGTGAAACGGGCGGACGCAGGGGTTACGAGCAGTACTTC; CDR3: CASSETGGRRGYEQYF
D: -; size: few; J: TRBJ1-1; V: TRBV5-3; DNA: TGTGCCAGAAGGGCTACCGGGACAAAGAACACTGAAGCTTTCTTT; CDR3: CARRATGTKNTEAFF
D: TRBD1; size: -; J: TRBJ1-1; V: TRBV12-5; DNA: TGTGCTAGTGGTTTGGGGACAGGGCTAAGTGAAGCTTTCTTT; CDR3: CASGLGTGLSEAFF
D: -; size: once; J: TRBJ1-6; V: TRBV7-2; DNA: TGTGCCAGCAGCTTAGAAGGCTTAAATTCACCCCTCCACTTT; CDR3: CASSLEGLNSPLHF
D: TRBD1; size: -; J: TRBJ2-2; V: TRBV19; DNA: TGTGCCAGTACCGGACAGGGATTCCTCACCGGGGAGCTGTTTTTT; CDR3: CASTGQGFLTGELFF
D: -; size: -; J: TRBJ2-2; V: TRBV6-5; DNA: TGTGCCAGCAGTTACTCCGTAGAGAACACCGGGGAGCTGTTTTTT; CDR3: CASSYSVENTGELFF
D: -; size: -; J: TRBJ2-6; V: TRBV6-1; DNA: TGTGCCAGCAAAGGACTCTCTGGGGCCAACGTCCTGACTTTC; CDR3: CASKGLSGANVLTF
D: -; size: -; J: TRBJ2-7; V: TRBV28; DNA: TGTGCCAGCAGTTCCGGGACCACCTACGAGCAGTACTTC; CDR3: CASSSGTTYEQYF
D: -; size: -; J: TRBJ2-1; V: TRBV7-6; DNA: TGTGCCAGCAGCTTAGGAGTCCCCCCAAGGCCCTACAATGAGCAGTTCTTC; CDR3: CASSLGVPPRPYNEQFF
D: -; size: once; J: TRBJ1-2; V: TRBV7-2; DNA: TGTGCCAGCAGCTTAGGCCCGACTTTTGGCTACACCTTC; CDR3: CASSLGPTFGYTF
D: -; size: -; J: TRBJ2-1; V: TRBV6-6; DNA: TGTGCCAGCAGCCAAATGGACGGGGGAGGTGAGCAGTTCTTC; CDR3: CASSQMDGGGEQFF
D: TRBD1; size: once; J: TRBJ1-1; V: TRBV5-1; DNA: TGCGCCACCACAGGGGGGCCCAACACTGAAGCTTTCTTT; CDR3: CATTGGPNTEAFF
D: TRBD2; size: -; J: TRBJ2-3; V: TRBV11-2; DNA: TGTGCCAGCAGCTTCTTTAGCGGGGGGGCGACAGATACGCAGTATTTT; CDR3: CASSFFSGGATDTQYF
D: -; size: -; J: TRBJ2-3; V: TRBV6-6; DNA: TGTGCCAGCAGGAGCTCTACTAGCACAGATACGCAGTATTTT; CDR3: CASRSSTSTDTQYF
D: -; size: -; J: TRBJ2-2; V: TRBV7-3; DNA: TGTGCCAGCACCAAAGGACCCGATAACACCGGGGAGCTGTTTTTT; CDR3: CASTKGPDNTGELFF
D: -; size: -; J: TRBJ2-7; V: TRBV11-2; DNA: TGTGCCAGCAGCCCAGACACCTTGCCCTACGAGCAGTACTTC; CDR3: CASSPDTLPYEQYF
D: -; size: -; J: TRBJ2-7; V: TRBV7-2; DNA: TGTGCCAGCAGCTTAGTTGGGGGTTCCTACGAGCAGTACTTC; CDR3: CASSLVGGSYEQYF
D: -; size: -; J: TRBJ2-5; V: TRBV7-2; DNA: TGTGCCAGCAGCTCCCGAGCGCGGGCTAGTGGAGACGAGACCCAGTACTTC; CDR3: CASSSRARASGDETQYF
D: -; size: -; J: TRBJ1-5; V: TRBV7-2; DNA: TGTGCCAGCAGCTTTCCAGGGCAGCCCCAGCATTTT; CDR3: CASSFPGQPQHF